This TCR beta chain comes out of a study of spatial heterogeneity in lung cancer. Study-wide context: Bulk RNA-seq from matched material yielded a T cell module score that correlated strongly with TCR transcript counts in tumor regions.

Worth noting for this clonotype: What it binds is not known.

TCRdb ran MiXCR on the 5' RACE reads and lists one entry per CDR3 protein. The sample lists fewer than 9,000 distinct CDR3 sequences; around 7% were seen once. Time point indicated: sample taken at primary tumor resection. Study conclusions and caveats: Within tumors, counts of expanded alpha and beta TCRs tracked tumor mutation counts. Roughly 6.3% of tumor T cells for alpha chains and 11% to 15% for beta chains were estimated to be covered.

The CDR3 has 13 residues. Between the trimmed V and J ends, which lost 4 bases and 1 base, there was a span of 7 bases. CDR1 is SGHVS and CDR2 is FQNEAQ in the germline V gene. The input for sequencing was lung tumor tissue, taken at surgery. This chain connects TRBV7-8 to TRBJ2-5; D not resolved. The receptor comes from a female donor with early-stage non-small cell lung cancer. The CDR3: CASSSRPQETQYF. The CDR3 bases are TGTGCCAGCAGCTCAAGACCCCAAGAGACCCAGTACTTC.